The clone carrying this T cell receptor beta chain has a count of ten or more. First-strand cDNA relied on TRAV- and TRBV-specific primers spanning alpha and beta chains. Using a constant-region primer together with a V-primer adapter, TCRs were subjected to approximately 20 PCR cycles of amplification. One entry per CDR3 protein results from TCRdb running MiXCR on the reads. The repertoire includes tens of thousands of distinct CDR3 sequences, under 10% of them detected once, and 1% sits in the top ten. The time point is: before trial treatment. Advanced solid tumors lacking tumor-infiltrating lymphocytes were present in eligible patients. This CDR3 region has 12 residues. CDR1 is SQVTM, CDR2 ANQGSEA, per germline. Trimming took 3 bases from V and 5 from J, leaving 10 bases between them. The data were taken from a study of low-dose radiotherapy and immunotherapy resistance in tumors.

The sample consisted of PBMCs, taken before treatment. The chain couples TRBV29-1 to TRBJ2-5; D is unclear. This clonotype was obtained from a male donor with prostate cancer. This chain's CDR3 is CSVEVTRETQYF. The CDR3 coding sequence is TGCAGCGTTGAGGTTACGCGGGAGACCCAGTACTTC. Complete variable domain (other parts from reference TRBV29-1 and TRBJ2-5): SAVISQKPSRDICQRGTSLTIQCQVDSQVTMMFWYRQQPGQSLTLIATANQGSEATYESGFVIDKFPISRPNLTFSTLTVSNMSPEDSSIYLCSVEVTRETQYFGPGTRLLVL.